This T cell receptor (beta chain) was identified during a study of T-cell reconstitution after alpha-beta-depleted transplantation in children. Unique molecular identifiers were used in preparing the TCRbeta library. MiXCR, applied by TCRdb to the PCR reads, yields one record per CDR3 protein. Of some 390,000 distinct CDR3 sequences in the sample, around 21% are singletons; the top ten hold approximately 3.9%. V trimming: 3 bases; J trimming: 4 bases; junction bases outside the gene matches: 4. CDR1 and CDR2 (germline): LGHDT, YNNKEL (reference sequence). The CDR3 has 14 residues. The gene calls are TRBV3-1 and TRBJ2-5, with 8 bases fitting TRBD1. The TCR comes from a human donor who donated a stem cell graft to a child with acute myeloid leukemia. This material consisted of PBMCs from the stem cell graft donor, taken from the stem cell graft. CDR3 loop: CASSHDRGGETQYF. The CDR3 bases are TGTGCCAGCAGCCATGACAGGGGAGGAGAGACCCAGTACTTC.